This TCR beta chain was sequenced during a study of STAT5B mutations in CD4+ large granular lymphocyte leukemia. The CDR3 spans 12 residues. The germline V gene encodes CDR1 GTSNPN and CDR2 SVGIG (reference sequence). V lost 0 bases, J lost 4 bases, and 7 bases lay in between. Here immunoSEQ multiplex PCR was the method, and the copy in TCRdb shows in-frame clones only, minus some. This table has around 29,000 clones, roughly 79% appearing once. This chain joins TRBV30 and TRBJ2-7; D gene ambiguous. The TCR originated in a human donor in good health. The sample taken for sequencing was CD4+ T cells from blood buffy coats. CDR3 region: CAWSVMGYEQYF. CDR3 DNA: TGTGCCTGGAGTGTAATGGGATACGAGCAGTACTTC. Based on the CDR3 plus reference TRBV30 and TRBJ2-7, the full variable domain is SQTIHQWPATLVQPVGSPLSLECTVEGTSNPNLYWYRQAAGRGLQLLFYSVGIGQISSEVPQNLSASRPQDRQFILSSKKLLLSDSGFYLCAWSVMGYEQYFGPGTRLTVT.